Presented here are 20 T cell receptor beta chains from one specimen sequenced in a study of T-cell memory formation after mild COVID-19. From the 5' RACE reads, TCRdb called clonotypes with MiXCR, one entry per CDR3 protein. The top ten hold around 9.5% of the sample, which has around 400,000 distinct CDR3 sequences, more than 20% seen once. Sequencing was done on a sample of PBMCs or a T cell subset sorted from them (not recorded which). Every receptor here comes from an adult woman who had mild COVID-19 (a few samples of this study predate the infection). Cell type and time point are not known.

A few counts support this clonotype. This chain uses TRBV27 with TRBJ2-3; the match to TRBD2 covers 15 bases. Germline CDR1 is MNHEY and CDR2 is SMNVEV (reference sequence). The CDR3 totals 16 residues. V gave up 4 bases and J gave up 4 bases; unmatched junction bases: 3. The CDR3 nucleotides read TGTGCCAGCAGTTGGACTAGCGGGGGGGCAGCAGATACGCAGTATTTT. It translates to CASSWTSGGAADTQYF.

CDR3 residues: CASSGKTVTGELFF. DNA for the CDR3: TGTGCCAGTAGTGGGAAGACAGTCACCGGGGAGCTGTTTTTT. This chain joins TRBV19 and TRBJ2-2, with D possibly being TRBD1 (5 bases). This CDR3 region has 14 residues. Looked up from germline, CDR1 is LNHDA and CDR2 is SQIVND (reference sequence). V was shortened by 5 bases and J by 4 bases, with 11 bases between the two germline ends. Complete variable domain (other parts from reference TRBV19 and TRBJ2-2): DGGITQSPKYLFRKEGQNVTLSCEQNLNHDAMYWYRQDPGQGLRLIYYSQIVNDFQKGDIAEGYSVSREKKESFPLTVTSAQKNPTAFYLCASSGKTVTGELFFGEGSRLTVL.

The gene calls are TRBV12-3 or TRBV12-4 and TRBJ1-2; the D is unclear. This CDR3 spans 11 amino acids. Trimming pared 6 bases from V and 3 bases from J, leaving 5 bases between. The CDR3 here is CASRGHYGYTF. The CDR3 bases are TGTGCCAGCAGGGGCCACTATGGCTACACCTTC.

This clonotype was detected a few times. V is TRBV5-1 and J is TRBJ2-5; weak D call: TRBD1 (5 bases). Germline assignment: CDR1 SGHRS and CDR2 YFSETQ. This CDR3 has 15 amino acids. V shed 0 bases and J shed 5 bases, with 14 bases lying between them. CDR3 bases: TGCGCCAGCAGCTTGGGTCCCAGGGATGTCGAGACCCAGTACTTC. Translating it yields CASSLGPRDVETQYF.

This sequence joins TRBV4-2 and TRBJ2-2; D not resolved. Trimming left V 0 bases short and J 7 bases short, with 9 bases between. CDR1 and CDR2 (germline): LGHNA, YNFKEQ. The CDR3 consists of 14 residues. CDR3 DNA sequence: TGTGCCAGCAGCCAAGATATGAGCTACGGGGAGCTGTTTTTT. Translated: CASSQDMSYGELFF.

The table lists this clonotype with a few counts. The CDR3 nucleotides are TGTGCCACCAGTGATCCGACCGGGACAGCCTATGGCTACACCTTC. It codes for CATSDPTGTAYGYTF. The J gene is TRBJ1-2, the V gene TRBV24-1; 7 nucleotides agree with TRBD1. Germline assignment: CDR1 KGHDR and CDR2 SFDVKD. The CDR3 covers 15 residues. J lost 4 bases, V lost 3 bases, and 7 bases had no gene match.

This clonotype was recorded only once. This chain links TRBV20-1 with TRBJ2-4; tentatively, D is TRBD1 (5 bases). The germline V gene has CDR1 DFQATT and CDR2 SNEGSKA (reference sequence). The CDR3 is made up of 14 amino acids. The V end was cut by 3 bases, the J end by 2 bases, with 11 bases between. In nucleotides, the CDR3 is TGCAGTGCTAGTGTTCAGGGTTCCAAAAACATTCAGTACTTC. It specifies CSASVQGSKNIQYF.

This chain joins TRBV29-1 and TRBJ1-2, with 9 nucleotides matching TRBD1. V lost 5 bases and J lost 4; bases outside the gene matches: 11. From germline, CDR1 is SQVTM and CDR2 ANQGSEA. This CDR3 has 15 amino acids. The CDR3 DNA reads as TGCAGCGTTCGATTACCGGGACAGGGCCCCTATGGCTACACCTTC. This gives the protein CSVRLPGQGPYGYTF.

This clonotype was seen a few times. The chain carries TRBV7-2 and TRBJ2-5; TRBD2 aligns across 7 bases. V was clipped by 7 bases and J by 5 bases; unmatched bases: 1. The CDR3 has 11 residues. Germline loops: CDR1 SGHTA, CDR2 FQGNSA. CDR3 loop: CASTGGETQYF. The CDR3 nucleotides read TGTGCCAGCACCGGGGGGGAGACCCAGTACTTC. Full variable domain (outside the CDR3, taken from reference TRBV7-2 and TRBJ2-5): GAGVSQSPSNKVTEKGKDVELRCDPISGHTALYWYRQSLGQGLEFLIYFQGNSAPDKSGLPSDRFSAERTGGSVSTLTIQRTQQEDSAVYLCASTGGETQYFGPGTRLLVL.

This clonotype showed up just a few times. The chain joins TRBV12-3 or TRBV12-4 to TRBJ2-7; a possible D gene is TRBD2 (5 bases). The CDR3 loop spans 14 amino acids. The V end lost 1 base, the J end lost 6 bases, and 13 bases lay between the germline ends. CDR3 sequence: CASSLGARELEQYF. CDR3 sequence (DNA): TGTGCCAGCAGTTTAGGGGCACGGGAACTCGAGCAGTACTTC.

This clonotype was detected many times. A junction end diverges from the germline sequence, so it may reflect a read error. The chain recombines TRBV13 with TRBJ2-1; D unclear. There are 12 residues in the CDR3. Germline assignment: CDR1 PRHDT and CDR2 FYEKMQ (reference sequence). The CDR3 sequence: CASSVGYNEQFF. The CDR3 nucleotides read TGTGCCAGCAGCGTAGGTTACAATGAGCAGTTCTTC.

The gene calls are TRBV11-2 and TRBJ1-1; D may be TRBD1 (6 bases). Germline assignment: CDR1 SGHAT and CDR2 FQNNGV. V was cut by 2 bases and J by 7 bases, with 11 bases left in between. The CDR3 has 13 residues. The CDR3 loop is CASSLFRRGEAFF. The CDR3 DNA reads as TGTGCCAGCAGCTTATTCCGCAGGGGTGAAGCTTTCTTT.

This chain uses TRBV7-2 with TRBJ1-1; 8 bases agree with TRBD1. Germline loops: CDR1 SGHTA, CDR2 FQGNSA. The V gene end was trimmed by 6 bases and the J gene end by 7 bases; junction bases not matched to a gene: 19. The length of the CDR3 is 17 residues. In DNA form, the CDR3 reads TGTGCCAGCAGTAGGACAGGGACGAATCCACTTTGGGTTGAAGCTTTCTTT. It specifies CASSRTGTNPLWVEAFF.

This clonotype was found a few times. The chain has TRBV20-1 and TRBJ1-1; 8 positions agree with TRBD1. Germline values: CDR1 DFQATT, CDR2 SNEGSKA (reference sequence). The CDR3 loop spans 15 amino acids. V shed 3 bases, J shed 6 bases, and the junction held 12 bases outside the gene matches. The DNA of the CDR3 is TGCAGTGCTAGGGCACACGACAGGGGCGACCCTGAAGCTTTCTTT. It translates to CSARAHDRGDPEAFF.

This CDR3 is CASSLVGGPSTDTQYF. The CDR3 nucleotides are TGTGCCAGCAGCTTAGTCGGGGGGCCGAGCACAGATACGCAGTATTTT. V and J are TRBV7-2 and TRBJ2-3; perhaps TRBD2 as D (7 bases). The germline CDR1 and CDR2 sequences are SGHTA and FQGNSA. V dropped 1 base and J dropped 0 bases, with 11 bases sitting between them. This CDR3 is built from 16 residues. The full variable domain, completed using reference TRBV7-2 and TRBJ2-3, is GAGVSQSPSNKVTEKGKDVELRCDPISGHTALYWYRQSLGQGLEFLIYFQGNSAPDKSGLPSDRFSAERTGGSVSTLTIQRTQQEDSAVYLCASSLVGGPSTDTQYFGPGTRLTVL.

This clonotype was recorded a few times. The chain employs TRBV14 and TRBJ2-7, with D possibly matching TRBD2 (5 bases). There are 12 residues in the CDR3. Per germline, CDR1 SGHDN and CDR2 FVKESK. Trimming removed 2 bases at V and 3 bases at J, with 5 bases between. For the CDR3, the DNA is TGTGCCAGCAGCCAACGGGGCTACGAGCAGTACTTC. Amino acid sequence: CASSQRGYEQYF.

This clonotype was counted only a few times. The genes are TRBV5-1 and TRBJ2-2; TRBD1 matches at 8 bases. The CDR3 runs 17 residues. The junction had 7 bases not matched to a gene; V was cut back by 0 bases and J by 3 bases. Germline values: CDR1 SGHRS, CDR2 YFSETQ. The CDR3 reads CASSLVSQGADTGELFF. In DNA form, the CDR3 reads TGCGCCAGCAGCTTGGTATCCCAGGGGGCCGACACCGGGGAGCTGTTTTTT.

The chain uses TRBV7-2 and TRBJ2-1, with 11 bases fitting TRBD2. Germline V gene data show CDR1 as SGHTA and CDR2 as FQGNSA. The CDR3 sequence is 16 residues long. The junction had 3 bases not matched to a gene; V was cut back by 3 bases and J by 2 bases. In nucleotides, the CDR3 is TGTGCCAGCAGCTTCCGGACTAGCGGGCCCTACAATGAGCAGTTCTTC. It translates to CASSFRTSGPYNEQFF.

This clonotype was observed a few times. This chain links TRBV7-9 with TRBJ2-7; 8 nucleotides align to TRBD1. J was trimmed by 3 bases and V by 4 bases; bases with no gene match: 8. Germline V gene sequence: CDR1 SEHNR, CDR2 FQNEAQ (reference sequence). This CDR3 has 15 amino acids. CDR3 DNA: TGTGCCAGCAGCTACCGGAGGACAGGGTACTACGAGCAGTACTTC. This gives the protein CASSYRRTGYYEQYF.

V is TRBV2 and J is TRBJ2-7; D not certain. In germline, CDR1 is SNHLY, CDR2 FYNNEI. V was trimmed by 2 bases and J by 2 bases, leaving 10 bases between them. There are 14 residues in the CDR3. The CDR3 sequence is CASSENFGAYEQYF. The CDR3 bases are TGTGCCAGCAGTGAAAATTTCGGAGCCTACGAGCAGTACTTC.